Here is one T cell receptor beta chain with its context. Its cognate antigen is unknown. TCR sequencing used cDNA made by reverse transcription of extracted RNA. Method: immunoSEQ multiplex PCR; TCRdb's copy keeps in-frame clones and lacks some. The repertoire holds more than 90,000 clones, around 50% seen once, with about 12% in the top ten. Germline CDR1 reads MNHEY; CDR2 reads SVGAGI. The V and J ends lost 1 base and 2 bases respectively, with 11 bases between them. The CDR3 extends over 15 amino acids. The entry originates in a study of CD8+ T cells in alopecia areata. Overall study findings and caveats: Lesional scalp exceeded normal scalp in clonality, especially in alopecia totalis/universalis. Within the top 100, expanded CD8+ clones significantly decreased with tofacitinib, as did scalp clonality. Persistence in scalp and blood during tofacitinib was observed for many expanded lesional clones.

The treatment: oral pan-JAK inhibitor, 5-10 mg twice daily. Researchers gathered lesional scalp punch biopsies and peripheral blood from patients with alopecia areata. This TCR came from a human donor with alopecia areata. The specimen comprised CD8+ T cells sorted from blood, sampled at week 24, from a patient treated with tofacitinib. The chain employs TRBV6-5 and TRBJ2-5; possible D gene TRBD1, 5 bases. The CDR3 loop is CASSYLAGYQETQYF. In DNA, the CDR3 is TGTGCCAGCAGTTACTTAGCAGGGTATCAAGAGACCCAGTACTTC.